Listed below are T cell receptor beta chains from one sample, sequenced in a study of T-cell memory formation after mild COVID-19. Via MiXCR, TCRdb re-called the 5' RACE reads, giving one row per CDR3 protein. The sample shows 150,000 to 200,000 distinct CDR3 sequences, 16% of them seen only once. The sequenced material came from PBMCs or a T cell subset sorted from them (not recorded which). The receptors come from an adult woman who had mild COVID-19 (a few samples of this study predate the infection). Cell type and time point are not known. CDR3s leave out the opening cysteine and the closing phenylalanine or tryptophan. The order of the fields is CDR3 protein, V gene, CDR3 length.

CDR3aa: AISNAGTGGYGYT
v_gene: TRBV10-3
len: 13

CDR3aa: ASTPGPWLDTGELF
v_gene: TRBV10-2
len: 14

CDR3aa: ASSMGTGTYNEQF
v_gene: TRBV19
len: 13

CDR3aa: ASSLALGGPLGYT
v_gene: TRBV7-2
len: 13

CDR3aa: ASSYRWPGSRTGELF
v_gene: TRBV6-2/TRBV6-3
len: 15

CDR3aa: ASSQQGRTAGYT
v_gene: TRBV3-1
len: 12

CDR3aa: ASSELLGLNTEAF
v_gene: TRBV6-1
len: 13

CDR3aa: ATRDRTNTEAF
v_gene: TRBV24-1
len: 11

CDR3aa: ASSQAGQFYGYT
v_gene: TRBV3-1
len: 12

CDR3aa: ASHLAHGGIYEQY
v_gene: TRBV6-5
len: 13

CDR3aa: SVERSGGGYT
v_gene: TRBV29-1
len: 10

CDR3aa: ASSQGHSNTEAF
v_gene: TRBV3-1
len: 12

CDR3aa: ASSRPGTGANVLT
v_gene: TRBV14
len: 13

CDR3aa: ASSPRRGDNEKLF
v_gene: TRBV7-8
len: 13

CDR3aa: SARDLNSGANVLT
v_gene: TRBV20-1
len: 13

CDR3aa: ATSREYREEAF
v_gene: TRBV15
len: 11

CDR3aa: ASQEADTQY
v_gene: TRBV7-9
len: 9

CDR3aa: ASSQGGDDNEKLF
v_gene: TRBV14
len: 13

CDR3aa: SARGSGLAGGPQY
v_gene: TRBV20-1
len: 13

CDR3aa: ASSPAGGFGYT
v_gene: TRBV18
len: 11

CDR3aa: ASSFQNTRRTGELF
v_gene: TRBV27
len: 14

CDR3aa: ASSSAASYEQY
v_gene: TRBV6-2/TRBV6-3
len: 11

CDR3aa: ASSFLGNQPQH
v_gene: TRBV7-2
len: 11

CDR3aa: ASSRVGGRYNEQF
v_gene: TRBV25-1
len: 13

CDR3aa: SARRDDHSYNEQF
v_gene: TRBV20-1
len: 13

CDR3aa: ASSYARGRGRGANVLT
v_gene: TRBV27
len: 16

CDR3aa: ASSQTSGRGNEQF
v_gene: TRBV6-6
len: 13

CDR3aa: ASSQEWTGSTRGNEQF
v_gene: TRBV3-1
len: 16

CDR3aa: ASSPQGQGPDTQY
v_gene: TRBV5-1
len: 13

CDR3aa: ASADSSPLH
v_gene: TRBV19
len: 9

CDR3aa: ASSYLGGSRD
v_gene: TRBV6-2/TRBV6-3
len: 10

CDR3aa: ASRRRLNTEAF
v_gene: TRBV11-1
len: 11

CDR3aa: APTLEGYEQY
v_gene: TRBV10-3
len: 10

CDR3aa: ASSSRPGTYEQY
v_gene: TRBV5-1
len: 12

CDR3aa: ASSSLGQLKAF
v_gene: TRBV7-2
len: 11

CDR3aa: ASSRGQGSGNTIY
v_gene: TRBV12-3/TRBV12-4
len: 13

CDR3aa: ASSEGQRAGELF
v_gene: TRBV25-1
len: 12

CDR3aa: SARGLTNTGELF
v_gene: TRBV20-1
len: 12

CDR3aa: ASSLSFRPSTDTQY
v_gene: TRBV5-1
len: 14

CDR3aa: SARSGALGYGYT
v_gene: TRBV20-1
len: 12

CDR3aa: ATSDPRTSGSTDTQY
v_gene: TRBV24-1
len: 15

CDR3aa: ASSQAIGGRAYNEQF
v_gene: TRBV14
len: 15

CDR3aa: ASSWDGTEAF
v_gene: TRBV5-4
len: 10

CDR3aa: ATSAPERGGSYNEQF
v_gene: TRBV24-1
len: 15

CDR3aa: SARISGGAEQY
v_gene: TRBV20-1
len: 11

CDR3aa: ASSLVGHTEAF
v_gene: TRBV5-1
len: 11

CDR3aa: SVEKEQETQY
v_gene: TRBV29-1
len: 10

CDR3aa: ASSLNGWDTEAF
v_gene: TRBV5-4
len: 12

CDR3aa: AWQRGTPHNEQF
v_gene: TRBV30
len: 12

CDR3aa: SASAGFSYEQY
v_gene: TRBV20-1
len: 11

CDR3aa: SARTAAEAF
v_gene: TRBV20-1
len: 9

CDR3aa: ASSFASKNTGELF
v_gene: TRBV7-6
len: 13

CDR3aa: SARGPAGETQY
v_gene: TRBV20-1
len: 11

CDR3aa: ASSLAVAGELF
v_gene: TRBV5-1
len: 11

CDR3aa: ASSLGTQAYNEQF
v_gene: TRBV5-1
len: 13